This TCR beta chain was recovered during a study of OX40 agonist ivuxolimab in advanced cancers. Study outcomes and limitations: Patients who responded partially at 0.1-3.0 mg/kg showed clonal expansion ranking among the lowest. Fewer expanded clones were found on average in CD4+ than in CD8+ T cells.

Samples were taken at baseline and on day 1 of cycles 4 and 7. This clone has a handful of counts. As yet, its antigen is unknown. The repertoire was sequenced with immunoSEQ multiplex PCR; TCRdb's copy has only in-frame clones and lacks some. The sample records 70,000 or so clones, about 89% being singletons. The CDR3 runs to 11 residues. The V gene's germline CDR1 is DFQATT and CDR2 SNEGSKA (reference sequence). The gene calls are TRBV20-1 and TRBJ1-1; tentative D call: TRBD1 (6 bases). The input for sequencing was CD4+ or CD8+ T cells sorted from blood, taken in a trial of the OX40 agonist ivuxolimab. The TCR comes from an adult with an advanced solid tumor such as melanoma, head and neck, liver or kidney cancer. The CDR3 sequence is CSEAGETEAFF. DNA for the CDR3: TGCAGCGAGGCAGGGGAGACTGAAGCTTTCTTT.